Shown below are 17 T cell receptor beta chains from a single sample sequenced in a study of Tregs in tolerant kidney transplant recipients. Libraries were prepared by immunoSEQ multiplex PCR; TCRdb keeps only in-frame clonotypes and omits some of them. The data show about 78,000 clones, about 91% seen once. The specimen was Tregs from blood, collected before the transplant. The receptor source for this set is a human donor who received a combined kidney and bone marrow transplant.

The chain links TRBV5-1 to TRBJ1-5, with D perhaps matching TRBD1 (5 bases). The CDR3 is made up of 14 amino acids. Trimming left V 3 bases short and J 5 bases short, with 12 bases between. Germline V gene sequence: CDR1 SGHRS, CDR2 YFSETQ. CDR3 protein: CASSWAGGDQPQHF. CDR3 DNA sequence: TGCGCCAGCAGCTGGGCCGGGGGGGATCAGCCCCAGCATTTT.

The gene calls are TRBV21-1 and TRBJ1-4. TRBV21-1 is an annotated pseudogene. The CDR3 has 22 residues. CDR3 in amino acids: CASSKTPPIATGDVQANEKLFF. CDR3 DNA sequence: TGTGCCAGCAGCAAAACCCCTCCTATCGCGACGGGGGATGTTCAGGCTAATGAAAAACTGTTTTTT.

This chain connects TRBV18 to TRBJ1-4; D may be TRBD1 (5 bases). CDR3 length: 15 amino acids. Germline values: CDR1 KGHSH, CDR2 LQKENI. V lost 2 bases and J 3 bases, leaving 10 bases between the germline ends. CDR3: CASSPAGLPNEKLFF. The CDR3 bases are TGTGCCAGCTCACCAGCAGGGCTGCCTAATGAAAAACTGTTTTTT.

The chain has TRBV11-1 and TRBJ2-3; a weak D match, TRBD1 (6 bases). The CDR3 contains 17 residues. Germline V CDR1 and CDR2: SGHAT, FQDESV (reference sequence). Trimming shortened V by 1 base and J by 4 bases, and 18 bases separated the two germline ends. The DNA for the CDR3 is TGTGCCAGCAGCTTAGACCTCATGGGGGCCTTCCCAGATACGCAGTATTTT. Amino acid sequence: CASSLDLMGAFPDTQYF.

The chain is built from TRBV7-2 and TRBJ1-2; 8 nucleotides agree with TRBD1. With 1 base clipped from V and 8 bases from J, the junction kept 0 bases outside the gene matches. There are 12 residues in the CDR3. Germline V gives CDR1 SGHTA, CDR2 FQGNSA. The CDR3 bases are TGTGCCAGCAGCTTAGACAGGGGGGGCTACACCTTC. Encoded protein: CASSLDRGGYTF.

The chain carries TRBV19 and TRBJ2-1; D gene ambiguous. CDR1 and CDR2 from the germline V gene are LNHDA and SQIVND (reference sequence). The CDR3 length is 10 residues. V gave up 10 bases and J gave up 5 bases, with 6 bases separating them. The chain's CDR3 is CATSDNEQFF. Here the CDR3 DNA reads TGTGCCACATCGGACAATGAGCAGTTCTTC.

The chain links TRBV7-3 to TRBJ2-2; D is uncertain. Germline CDR1 and CDR2: SGHTA and FQGTGA. The CDR3 runs 13 residues. V lost 2 bases to trimming and J lost 6 bases, with 7 bases between them. The CDR3 DNA reads as TGTGCCAGCAGCTTAGGTGGGGCCGGGGAGCTGTTTTTT. Translation: CASSLGGAGELFF.

The CDR3: CASSFLLSTNEKLFF. As DNA, the CDR3 is TGTGCCAGCAGCTTCCTGCTGTCAACTAATGAAAAACTGTTTTTT. V is TRBV7-9 and J is TRBJ1-4; D ambiguous. V was pared by 3 bases and J by 0 bases, with 8 bases between. The CDR3 extends over 15 amino acids. Germline CDR1 and CDR2: SEHNR and FQNEAQ (reference sequence).

This clone was seen a single time. The chain employs TRBV29-1 and TRBJ2-7, with a tentative D call TRBD2 (7 bases). Deletions cut 2 bases from V and 5 bases from J, with 10 bases between. The CDR3 has 12 residues. Germline V gene data show CDR1 as SQVTM and CDR2 as ANQGSEA. The CDR3, as DNA: TGCAGCGTTGAACGGGGGGCAGACGAGCAGTACTTC. Translating it yields CSVERGADEQYF.

This chain joins TRBV18 and TRBJ2-3; 7 bases fit TRBD1. With V trimmed by 4 bases and J by 0 bases, 10 bases remained unmatched. This CDR3 is 17 amino acids long. Germline CDR1 and CDR2: KGHSH and LQKENI. The CDR3 nucleotides read TGTGCCAGCTCACTGCGACAGGGACCCACTAGCACAGATACGCAGTATTTT. Protein sequence: CASSLRQGPTSTDTQYF.

This chain uses TRBV11-1 with TRBJ2-3, with D possibly being TRBD2 (6 bases). V lost 3 bases and J 1 base, leaving 11 bases between the germline ends. Germline V gene sequence: CDR1 SGHAT, CDR2 FQDESV (reference sequence). CDR3 length: 15 amino acids. The CDR3: CASSLGGRGTDTQYF. The CDR3 DNA is TGTGCCAGCAGCTTGGGAGGCAGGGGCACAGATACGCAGTATTTT.

The chain combines TRBV9 with TRBJ2-7, with D possibly being TRBD1 or TRBD2 (5 bases each). The germline V gene has CDR1 SGDLS and CDR2 YYNGEE. The CDR3 contains 14 residues. The V end was cut by 4 bases, the J end by 6 bases, with 17 bases between. The CDR3 loop is CASSPGTFIGEQYF. The CDR3 nucleotides read TGTGCCAGCAGCCCAGGGACCTTTATAGGCGAGCAGTACTTC.

This rearrangement joins TRBV6-5 to TRBJ1-2; 8 bases map to TRBD1. Germline assignment: CDR1 MNHEY and CDR2 SVGAGI. Trimming removed 6 bases from V and 3 bases from J; junction bases left unmatched: 9. There are 15 residues in the CDR3. The CDR3 reads CASRSGTGGDYGYTF. CDR3 in DNA: TGTGCCAGCAGATCGGGGACAGGAGGAGACTATGGCTACACCTTC.

V and J are TRBV7-3 and TRBJ2-1, with 7 positions matching TRBD2. J lost 1 base, V lost 2 bases, and 5 bases had no gene match. CDR3 length equals 16 residues. The germline V gene has CDR1 SGHTA and CDR2 FQGTGA. CDR3 bases: TGTGCCAGCAGCTTAGCGGCGGGAGCGTCCTACAATGAGCAGTTCTTC. It encodes CASSLAAGASYNEQFF.

The chain combines TRBV30 with TRBJ2-5; D is possibly TRBD1 (7 bases). The germline V gene has CDR1 GTSNPN and CDR2 SVGIG (reference sequence). The CDR3 extends over 14 amino acids. Deletions cut 8 bases from V and 2 bases from J, with 18 bases between. CDR3 sequence reads: CARAPGGGQETQYF. The DNA of the CDR3 is TGTGCCCGGGCCCCAGGGGGAGGTCAAGAGACCCAGTACTTC. The entire variable domain, with the rest obtained from reference TRBV30 and TRBJ2-5, is as follows: SQTIHQWPATLVQPVGSPLSLECTVEGTSNPNLYWYRQAAGRGLQLLFYSVGIGQISSEVPQNLSASRPQDRQFILSSKKLLLSDSGFYLCARAPGGGQETQYFGPGTRLLVL.

This clone was detected a few times. This sequence joins TRBV5-1 and TRBJ2-6; 12 bases fit TRBD1. The CDR3 consists of 17 residues. Germline CDR1 and CDR2: SGHRS and YFSETQ. Germline trimming cut 5 bases from V and 0 bases from J; bases unmatched to any gene: 3. The CDR3 coding sequence is TGCGCCAGCAGAGGGGGACAGGGGGCCTCTGGGGCCAACGTCCTGACTTTC. Translated: CASRGGQGASGANVLTF.

V is TRBV5-1 and J is TRBJ2-5, with a weak D call TRBD1 (5 bases). Trimming removed 0 bases at V and 5 bases at J, with 14 bases between. The CDR3 covers 15 residues. CDR1 is SGHRS and CDR2 is YFSETQ in the germline V gene. The CDR3 DNA reads as TGCGCCAGCAGCTTGGGGGGCCCGATTCGGGAGACCCAGTACTTC. Translating it yields CASSLGGPIRETQYF.